The sequence of this T cell receptor beta chain was determined in a study of blood T cell repertoires in COVID-19 (dated by TCRdb to 2019 to 2021). Study-level background: Collaborator samples came from the United States, Italy and Spain and covered acute and convalescent phases of COVID-19. The material from the prospective study consisted of cDNA or gDNA derived from T cells, B-cell-depleted T cells, or PBMCs. Deeply sampled blood TCRbeta repertoires from subjects exposed to, actively infected with, or recovered from COVID-19 were included in the dataset. The repertoires were released in a freely available public database meant as a resource for research on the immune response to SARS-CoV-2. The samples were drawn from two sources: the first 160 participants of the ongoing ImmuneRACE study, and over 1,000 subjects contributed by 6 global collaborators. A de-identified subject ID, COVID-19 status, age in years and sex were almost always included in the sample metadata. Where HLA class I and class II types were available, the types were taken from metadata supplied by the sample provider, not from assay-based typing.

Study-wide findings and limitations: How much clinical and demographic metadata was included differed by source and by participant, and the metadata was provided uncurated.

From the cysteine up to the phenylalanine, the CDR3 has a length of 13 residues. Kept here is only the CDR3 DNA, which spans 39 bases and is read in frame from base 1. Relative to germline, V is 2 bases shorter and J is 6 bases shorter, with 11 bases between their ends. The germline V gene (reference sequence) specifies SGHKS as CDR1 and YYEKEE as CDR2. TCRbeta CDR3 regions were amplified from genomic DNA by means of the immunoSEQ Assay, a bias-controlled multiplex PCR. The paper's processing steps were these. Within the assay, amplification of reference gene primers was used to estimate how many nucleated cells each sample contained. To quantify the absolute abundance of each unique TCRbeta CDR3 rearrangement, sequence reads were collapsed and filtered. For each sample, productive Simpson clonality was calculated by taking the square root of Simpson's diversity index across productive rearrangements. TCRdb re-hosts the immuneACCESS table, in-frame sequences only. Its copies lack some clones; in the studies checked, an unresolved V gene accounts for under half of them, and the cause for the rest is not known. V and J calls and clone size are as listed in that table; D and trimming were resolved from the DNA. The sample table contains 250,000 to 350,000 clones; only one count was recorded for around 89% of them. Of the sample, around 13% is held by the ten largest clones.

Whole blood was collected in K2EDTA tubes by collaborating institutions according to the institutions' own protocols. For TCRbeta analysis, collaborators shipped samples as frozen whole blood, isolated PBMCs, or DNA extracted from either of those sample types. Notes on this clone: What antigen it recognizes has not been identified. No much larger clone exists at a distance of one base, and base qualities are not known.

The receptor's source is a woman between 55 and 75 years old with acute or convalescent COVID-19. Sequencing was done on a sample of peripheral blood. In this chain, TRBV5-5 is recombined with TRBJ1-1; TRBD1 could be the D gene, as 6 bases match. The DNA sequence is given as TGTGCCAGCAGCTTATTCAGGGGCGCTGAAGCTTTCTTT. It is translated as CASSLFRGAEAFF.